This TCR beta chain is from a study of OX40 agonist ivuxolimab in advanced cancers. About the study: Every 2 weeks, patients received ivuxolimab intravenously, dosed at 0.01 to 10 mg/kg.

General study points: Low normalized T-cell clonal expansion also characterized some of the nonresponders. Near-lowest levels of clonal expansion characterized partial responders at 0.1-3.0 mg/kg.

Clones were read by immunoSEQ multiplex PCR, and TCRdb kept only the in-frame ones, dropping some. The sample holds roughly 30,000 clones, 88% seen once. Points on this clone: Its target is not known.

The sequence was obtained from an adult with an advanced solid tumor such as melanoma, head and neck, liver or kidney cancer. The source was CD4+ or CD8+ T cells sorted from blood, collected in a trial of the OX40 agonist ivuxolimab.

CDR3: CASSLVSIEQFF. CDR3 in DNA: TGTGCCAGCAGCTTAGTAAGTATCGAGCAGTTCTTC. The chain has TRBV7-2 and TRBJ2-1; the D is unclear. The CDR3 extends over 12 amino acids. Trimming removed 1 base at V and 10 bases at J, with 8 bases between. Germline CDR1 and CDR2: SGHTA and FQGNSA.